The 10 T cell receptor beta chains below come from one sample, sequenced in a study of monozygotic twins with inflammatory bowel disease. TCRdb re-called the 5' RACE reads and catalogs CDR3 proteins one per entry, DNA excluded. This sample's table has 400,000 to 500,000 distinct CDR3 sequences. Sequenced: blood. Receptors were obtained from a human donor with ulcerative colitis or Crohn's disease, or a healthy co-twin of an affected twin (not recorded which).

V is TRBV12-3 or TRBV12-4 and J is TRBJ1-1. The CDR3 runs to 15 residues. The CDR3 loop is CASSPDRVRNTEAFF.

This chain links TRBV5-1 with TRBJ2-5; the D call of TRBD1 rests on TCRdb alone, since no DNA is present to check it. The length of the CDR3 is 14 residues. Germline V lookup: CDR1 SGHRS, CDR2 YFSETQ. CDR3 loop: CASRTEGALETQYF.

This chain uses TRBV5-4 with TRBJ1-2. The length of the CDR3 is 13 residues. Germline loops: CDR1 SGHNT, CDR2 YYREEE (reference sequence). The CDR3 is CAGSVDGSYGYTF.

The V call is TRBV15, the J call TRBJ2-5; TCRdb calls TRBD2, which cannot be checked without DNA. Looked up from germline, CDR1 is LNHNV and CDR2 is YYDKDF (reference sequence). The CDR3 runs to 15 residues. The CDR3 reads CATRPSRVLKETQYF.

The V gene is TRBV13, the J gene TRBJ2-3; the TCRdb D gene call, TRBD2, has no DNA to confirm it. CDR1 PRHDT and CDR2 FYEKMQ come from the germline V gene (reference sequence). The CDR3 totals 23 residues. CDR3 region: CASSKTPTLAGVLVAEDTDTQYF.

J is TRBJ1-3 and V is TRBV19. The CDR3 runs 15 residues. Germline CDR1 LNHDA, CDR2 SQIVND (reference sequence). The CDR3 here is CASSIADGSGNTIYF.

This chain links TRBV20-1 with TRBJ2-3. Germline CDR1 DFQATT, CDR2 SNEGSKA (reference sequence). CDR3 length: 13 residues. The CDR3 reads CSASEDYTDTQYF.

The V call is TRBV6-5, the J call TRBJ2-2; the TCRdb D gene call, TRBD1, has no DNA to confirm it. Germline assignment: CDR1 MNHEY and CDR2 SVGAGI. The CDR3 is 15 amino acids. The chain's CDR3 is CASSYSIRDTGELFF.

The CDR3 sequence: CASSFFTPGRAQVSSYEQYF. The J gene is TRBJ2-7, the V gene TRBV7-6; the D gene TCRdb calls, TRBD2, cannot be checked with no DNA. This CDR3 comprises 20 residues. The germline V gene encodes CDR1 SGHVS and CDR2 FNYEAQ.

The chain is built from TRBV7-2 and TRBJ2-7; the TRBD1 assignment by TCRdb is unverifiable without DNA. Looked up from germline, CDR1 is SGHTA and CDR2 is FQGNSA. The CDR3 runs to 15 residues. The CDR3 here is CASSLVTGAGYEQYF.